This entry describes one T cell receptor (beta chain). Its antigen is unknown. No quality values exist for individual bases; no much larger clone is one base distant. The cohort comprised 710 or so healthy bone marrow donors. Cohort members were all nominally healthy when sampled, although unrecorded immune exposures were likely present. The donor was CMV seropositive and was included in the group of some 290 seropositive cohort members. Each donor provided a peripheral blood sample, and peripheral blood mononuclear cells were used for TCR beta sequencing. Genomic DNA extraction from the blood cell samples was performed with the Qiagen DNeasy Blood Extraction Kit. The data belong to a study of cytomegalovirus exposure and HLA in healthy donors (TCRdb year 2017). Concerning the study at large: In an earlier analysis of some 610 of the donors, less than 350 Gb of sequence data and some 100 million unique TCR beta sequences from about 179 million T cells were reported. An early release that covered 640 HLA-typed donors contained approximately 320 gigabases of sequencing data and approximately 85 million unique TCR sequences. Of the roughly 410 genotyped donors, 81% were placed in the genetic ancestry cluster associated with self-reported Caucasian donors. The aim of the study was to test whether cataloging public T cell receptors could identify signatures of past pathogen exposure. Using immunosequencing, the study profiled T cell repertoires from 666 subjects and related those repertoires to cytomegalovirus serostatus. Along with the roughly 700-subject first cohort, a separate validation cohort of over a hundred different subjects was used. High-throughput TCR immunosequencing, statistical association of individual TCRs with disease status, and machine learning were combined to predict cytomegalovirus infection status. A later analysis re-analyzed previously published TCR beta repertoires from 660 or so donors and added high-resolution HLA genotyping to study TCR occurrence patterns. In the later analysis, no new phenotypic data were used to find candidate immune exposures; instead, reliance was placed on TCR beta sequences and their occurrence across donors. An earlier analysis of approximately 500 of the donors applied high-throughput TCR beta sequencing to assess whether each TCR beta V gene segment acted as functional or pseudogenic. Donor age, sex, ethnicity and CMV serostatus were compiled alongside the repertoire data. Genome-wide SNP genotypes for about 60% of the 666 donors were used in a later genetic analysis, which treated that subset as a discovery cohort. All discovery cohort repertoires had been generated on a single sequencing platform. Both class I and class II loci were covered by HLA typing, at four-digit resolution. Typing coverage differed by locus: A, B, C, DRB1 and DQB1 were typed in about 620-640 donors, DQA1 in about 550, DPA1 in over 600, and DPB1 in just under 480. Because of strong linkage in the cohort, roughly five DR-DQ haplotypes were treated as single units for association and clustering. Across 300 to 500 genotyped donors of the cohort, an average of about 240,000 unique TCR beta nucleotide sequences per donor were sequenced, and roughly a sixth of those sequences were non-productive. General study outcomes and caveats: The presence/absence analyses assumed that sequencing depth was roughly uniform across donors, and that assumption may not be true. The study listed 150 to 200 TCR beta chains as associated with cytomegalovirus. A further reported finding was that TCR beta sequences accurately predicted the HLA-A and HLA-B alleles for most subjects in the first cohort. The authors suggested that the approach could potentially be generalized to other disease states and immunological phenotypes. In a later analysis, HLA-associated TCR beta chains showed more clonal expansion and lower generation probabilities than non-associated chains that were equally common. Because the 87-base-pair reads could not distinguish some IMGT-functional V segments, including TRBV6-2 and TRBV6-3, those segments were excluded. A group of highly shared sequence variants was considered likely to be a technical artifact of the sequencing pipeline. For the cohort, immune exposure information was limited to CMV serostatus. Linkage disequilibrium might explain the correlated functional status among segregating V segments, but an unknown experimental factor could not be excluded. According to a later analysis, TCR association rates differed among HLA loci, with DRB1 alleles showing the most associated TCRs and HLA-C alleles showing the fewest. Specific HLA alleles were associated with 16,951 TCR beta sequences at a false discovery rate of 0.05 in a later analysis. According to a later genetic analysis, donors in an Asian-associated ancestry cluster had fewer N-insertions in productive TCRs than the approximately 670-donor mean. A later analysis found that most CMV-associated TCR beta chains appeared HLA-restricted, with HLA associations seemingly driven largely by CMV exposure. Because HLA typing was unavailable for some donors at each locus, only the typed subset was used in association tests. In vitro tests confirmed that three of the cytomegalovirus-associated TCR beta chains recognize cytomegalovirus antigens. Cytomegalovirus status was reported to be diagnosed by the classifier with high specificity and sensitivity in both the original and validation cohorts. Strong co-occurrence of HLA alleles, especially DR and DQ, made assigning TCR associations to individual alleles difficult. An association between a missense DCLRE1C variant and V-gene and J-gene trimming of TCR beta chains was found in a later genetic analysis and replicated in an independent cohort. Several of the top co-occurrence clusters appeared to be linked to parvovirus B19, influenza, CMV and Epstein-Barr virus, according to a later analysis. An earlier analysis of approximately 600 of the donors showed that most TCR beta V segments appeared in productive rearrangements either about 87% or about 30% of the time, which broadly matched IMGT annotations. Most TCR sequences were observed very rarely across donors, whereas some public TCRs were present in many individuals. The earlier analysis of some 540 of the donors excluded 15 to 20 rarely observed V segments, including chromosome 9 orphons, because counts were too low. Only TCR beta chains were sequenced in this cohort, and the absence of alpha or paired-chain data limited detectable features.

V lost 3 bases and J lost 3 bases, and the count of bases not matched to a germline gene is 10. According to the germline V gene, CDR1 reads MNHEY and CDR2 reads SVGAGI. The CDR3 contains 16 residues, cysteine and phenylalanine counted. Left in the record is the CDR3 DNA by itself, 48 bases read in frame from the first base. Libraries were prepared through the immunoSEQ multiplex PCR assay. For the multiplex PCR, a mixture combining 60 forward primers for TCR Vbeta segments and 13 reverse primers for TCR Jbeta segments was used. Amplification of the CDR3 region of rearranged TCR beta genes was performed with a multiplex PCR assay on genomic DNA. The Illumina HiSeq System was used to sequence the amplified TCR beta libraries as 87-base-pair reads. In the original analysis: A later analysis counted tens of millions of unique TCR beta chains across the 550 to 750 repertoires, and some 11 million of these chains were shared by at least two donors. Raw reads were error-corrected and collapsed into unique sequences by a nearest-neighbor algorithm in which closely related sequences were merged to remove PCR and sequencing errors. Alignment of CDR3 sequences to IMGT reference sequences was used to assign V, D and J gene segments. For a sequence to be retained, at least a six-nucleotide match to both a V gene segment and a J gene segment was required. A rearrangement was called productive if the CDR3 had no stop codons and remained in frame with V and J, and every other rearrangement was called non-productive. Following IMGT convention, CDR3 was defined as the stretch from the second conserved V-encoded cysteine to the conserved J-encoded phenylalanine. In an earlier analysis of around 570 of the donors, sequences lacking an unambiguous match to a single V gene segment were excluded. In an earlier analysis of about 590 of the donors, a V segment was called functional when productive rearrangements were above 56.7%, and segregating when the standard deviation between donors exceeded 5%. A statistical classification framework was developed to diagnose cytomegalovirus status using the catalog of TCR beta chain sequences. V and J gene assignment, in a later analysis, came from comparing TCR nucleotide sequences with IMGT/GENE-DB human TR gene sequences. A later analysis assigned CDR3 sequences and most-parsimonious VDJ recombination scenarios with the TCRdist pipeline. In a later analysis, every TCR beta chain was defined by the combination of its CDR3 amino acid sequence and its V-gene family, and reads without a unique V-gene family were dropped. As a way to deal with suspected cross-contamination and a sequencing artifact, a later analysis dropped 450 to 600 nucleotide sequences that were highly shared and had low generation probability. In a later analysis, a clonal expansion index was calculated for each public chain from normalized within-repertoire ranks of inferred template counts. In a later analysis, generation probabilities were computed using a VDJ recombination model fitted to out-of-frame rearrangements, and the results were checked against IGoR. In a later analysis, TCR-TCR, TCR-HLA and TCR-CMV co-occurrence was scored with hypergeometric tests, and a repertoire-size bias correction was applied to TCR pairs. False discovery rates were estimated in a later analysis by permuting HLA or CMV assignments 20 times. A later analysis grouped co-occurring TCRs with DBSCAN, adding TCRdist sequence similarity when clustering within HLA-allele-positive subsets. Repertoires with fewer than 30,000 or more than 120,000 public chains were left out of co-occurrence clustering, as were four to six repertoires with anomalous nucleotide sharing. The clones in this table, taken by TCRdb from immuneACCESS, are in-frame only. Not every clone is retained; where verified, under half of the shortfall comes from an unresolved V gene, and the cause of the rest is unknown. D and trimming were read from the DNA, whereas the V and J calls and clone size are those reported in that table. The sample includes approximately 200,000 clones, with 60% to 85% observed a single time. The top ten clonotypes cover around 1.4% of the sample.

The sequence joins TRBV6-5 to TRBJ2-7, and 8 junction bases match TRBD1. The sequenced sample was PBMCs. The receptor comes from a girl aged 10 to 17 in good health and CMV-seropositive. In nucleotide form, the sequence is TGTGCCAGCAGTTATGACAGGGGCTCCGGATTCTACGAGCAGTACTTC. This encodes CASSYDRGSGFYEQYF.